The subject of this entry is one T cell receptor (beta chain). Its antigen is currently unknown. The study ran its PCR with 60 Vbeta and 13 Jbeta primers. TCRdb keeps only in-frame clones here, not all; method: immunoSEQ multiplex PCR. The data show approximately 110,000 clones, 75% to 90% seen once. The germline gives CDR1 MNHEY, CDR2 SMNVEV (reference sequence). The CDR3 covers 14 residues. This sample stems from a study of cytomegalovirus exposure and HLA in healthy donors. Findings of the study overall: An analysis was carried out later, and it reportedly showed fewer N-insertions in an Asian-associated ancestry cluster than the roughly 670-donor mean.

The chain links TRBV27 to TRBJ2-5; 8 bases fit TRBD2. The J call could be wrong; TRBJ2-7 is a better fit for the DNA end. Input material: PBMCs. The receptor's source is a man aged 45 to 65 in good health and CMV-seronegative. This CDR3 reads CASSISGSSYEQYF. The CDR3, as DNA: TGTGCCAGCAGTATCAGCGGGAGCTCCTACGAGCAGTACTTC.